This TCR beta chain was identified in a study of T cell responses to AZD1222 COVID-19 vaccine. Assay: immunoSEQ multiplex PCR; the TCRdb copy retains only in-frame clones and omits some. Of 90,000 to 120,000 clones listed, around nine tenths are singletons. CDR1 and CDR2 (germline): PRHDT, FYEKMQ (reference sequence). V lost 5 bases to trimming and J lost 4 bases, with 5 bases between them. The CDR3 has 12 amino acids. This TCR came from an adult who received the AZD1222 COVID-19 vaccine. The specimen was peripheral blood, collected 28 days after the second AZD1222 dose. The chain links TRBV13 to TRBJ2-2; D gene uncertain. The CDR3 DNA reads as TGTGCCAGCAGCGTTGGCACCGGGGAGCTGTTTTTT. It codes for CASSVGTGELFF.